These 21 T cell receptor beta chains originate from one sample sequenced in a study of T cells in Graves' hyperthyroidism and ophthalmopathy. RNA transcripts provided the source from which TCR beta CDR3 regions were amplified. The HTBI set primed first-round TCR CDR3 RT-PCR. TCRdb processed the multiplex PCR reads anew with MiXCR; each CDR3 protein has one entry. The table shows around 350,000 distinct CDR3 sequences, with approximately 25% occurring only once. Sequencing input: blood. Every receptor here comes from a man in his forties or fifties with Graves' hyperthyroidism.

V gene TRBV19 combines with J gene TRBJ2-3; 8 nucleotides match TRBD2. Germline loops: CDR1 LNHDA, CDR2 SQIVND (reference sequence). The CDR3 runs to 13 residues. V gave up 5 bases and J gave up 7 bases; unmatched junction bases: 5. The CDR3 region has the DNA TGTGCCAGTAGTCCTAGCGGGCTGAATACGCAGTATTTT. It is translated as CASSPSGLNTQYF.

This clonotype was seen at least ten times. The chain carries TRBV28 and TRBJ2-7; perhaps TRBD1 as D (6 bases). The germline V gene has CDR1 MDHEN and CDR2 SYDVKM. The CDR3 spans 14 residues. V lost 6 bases and J lost 3, with 15 bases in between. CDR3 nucleotides: TGTGCCAGCAGGAGGGCCGGGACACTCTACGAGCAGTACTTC. Translation: CASRRAGTLYEQYF. The variable domain in full, completed from reference TRBV28 and TRBJ2-7, reads DVKVTQSSRYLVKRTGEKVFLECVQDMDHENMFWYRQDPGLGLRLIYFSYDVKMKEKGDIPEGYSVSREKKERFSLILESASTNQTSMYLCASRRAGTLYEQYFGPGTRLTVT.

The V call is TRBV29-1, the J call TRBJ2-1; 9 nucleotides match TRBD1. Germline V gene sequence: CDR1 SQVTM, CDR2 ANQGSEA. CDR3 length equals 14 residues. The trim removed 4 bases at V and 6 bases at J, leaving 7 bases unmatched. CDR3 sequence reads: CSVGDRGACNEQFF. The CDR3 nucleotides read TGCAGCGTTGGCGACAGGGGGGCCTGCAATGAGCAGTTCTTC.

V is TRBV29-1 and J is TRBJ1-1, with D tentatively TRBD1 (6 bases). V dropped 4 bases and J dropped 6 bases, with 27 bases sitting between them. The germline V gene encodes CDR1 SQVTM and CDR2 ANQGSEA. This CDR3 is 17 amino acids long. The CDR3, as DNA: TGCAGCGTTGTCAACACTGCCTGGGGGGGCGATCTCTCTGAAGCTTTCTTT. Residues: CSVVNTAWGGDLSEAFF.

This chain uses TRBV2 with TRBJ1-5; D possibly corresponds to TRBD1 (6 bases). Germline V gene sequence: CDR1 SNHLY, CDR2 FYNNEI. This CDR3 is 14 amino acids long. Trimming removed 6 bases from V and 7 bases from J, with 16 bases in between. The CDR3 reads CASRATGQGQPQHF. The CDR3 bases are TGTGCCAGCAGGGCAACAGGGCAGGGGCAGCCCCAGCATTTT.

The chain employs TRBV27 and TRBJ2-3, with TRBD2 matching over 14 bases. This CDR3 has 18 amino acids. J was trimmed by 1 base and V by 3 bases; bases with no gene match: 6. Germline V lookup: CDR1 MNHEY, CDR2 SMNVEV (reference sequence). The CDR3 spells CASSFLRGLAGGTDTQYF. The CDR3, as DNA: TGTGCCAGCAGTTTTCTCCGGGGACTAGCGGGGGGCACAGATACGCAGTATTTT.

This clonotype was observed a handful of times. The rearrangement uses TRBV7-3 and TRBJ2-1; 16 bases line up with TRBD2. There are 15 residues in the CDR3. J gave up 9 bases and V 4 bases, and 3 bases lay outside the gene matches. CDR1 and CDR2 (germline): SGHTA, FQGTGA. CDR3 in amino acids: CASSSGLAGGLEQFF. In nucleotides, the CDR3 is TGTGCCAGCAGCTCGGGACTAGCGGGAGGGCTTGAGCAGTTCTTC.

This clonotype was seen more than once but under ten times. V usage is TRBV5-1 and J usage is TRBJ2-1; no definite D call. Per germline, CDR1 SGHRS and CDR2 YFSETQ. This CDR3 has 14 amino acids. V shed 7 bases and J shed 4 bases, with 15 bases lying between them. CDR3 region: CASSDPDHYNEQFF. CDR3 nucleotides: TGCGCCAGCTCAGATCCGGACCATTACAATGAGCAGTTCTTC.

The sample holds a few counts of this clonotype. The chain combines TRBV13 with TRBJ2-7; D not resolved. The CDR3 runs to 14 residues. Germline CDR1 and CDR2: PRHDT and FYEKMQ (reference sequence). The V and J ends lost 7 bases and 5 bases respectively, with 18 bases between them. The CDR3 DNA follows: TGTGCCAGCACCTTTAATGGCGTAGGAAACGAGCAGTACTTC. It is translated as CASTFNGVGNEQYF. The complete variable domain, with remaining parts taken from reference TRBV13 and TRBJ2-7, reads AAGVIQSPRHLIKEKRETATLKCYPIPRHDTVYWYQQGPGQDPQFLISFYEKMQSDKGSIPDRFSAQQFSDYHSELNMSSLELGDSALYFCASTFNGVGNEQYFGPGTRLTVT.

This clonotype was seen at least ten times. J is TRBJ2-5 and V is TRBV7-2; D may be TRBD2 (7 bases). This CDR3 comprises 16 residues. CDR1 SGHTA and CDR2 FQGNSA come from the germline V gene. The V gene lost 0 bases and the J gene lost 2 bases, with 13 bases spanning the gap. DNA for the CDR3: TGTGCCAGCAGCTTAGCGGGGGGGCCGGGACAAGAGACCCAGTACTTC. Protein: CASSLAGGPGQETQYF.

This clonotype came up a few times. The chain is built from TRBV11-3 and TRBJ2-5; D is unclear. Deletions cut 5 bases from V and 5 bases from J, with 18 bases between. The CDR3 totals 15 residues. Germline values: CDR1 SGHNT, CDR2 YENEEA. Here the CDR3 reads CASSPSRATGETQYF. The CDR3, as DNA: TGTGCCAGCAGCCCTTCCAGAGCGACCGGGGAGACCCAGTACTTC.

The rearrangement joins TRBV9 to TRBJ2-2; D possibly corresponds to TRBD2 (5 bases). The V gene lost 1 base and the J gene lost 8 bases, with 9 bases spanning the gap. The CDR3 consists of 13 residues. CDR1 and CDR2 from the germline V gene are SGDLS and YYNGEE. The CDR3 DNA is TGTGCCAGCAGCGTACTAGCTTCGGGGGAGCTGTTTTTT. This gives the protein CASSVLASGELFF.

This clonotype has more than one count but fewer than ten. The chain has TRBV6-2 or TRBV6-3 and TRBJ1-3; D uncertain. Germline CDR1 MNHEY, CDR2 SVGEGT. The CDR3 sequence is 15 residues long. V lost 2 bases and J lost 5, with 13 bases in between. CDR3 nucleotides: TGTGCCAGCAGTTACGACCGGCACCCGCGAAACACCATATATTTT. Translating it yields CASSYDRHPRNTIYF.

Notes on this clonotype: The junction departs from the called germline gene at one end, perhaps through a read error. CDR3 sequence reads: CASSPYAGGEHNEQLF. The CDR3 bases are TGTGCCAGCTCACCATACGCGGGAGGAGAACACAATGAGCAGCTCTTC. This sequence joins TRBV18 and TRBJ2-1, with 8 bases identical to TRBD2. The germline gives CDR1 KGHSH, CDR2 LQKENI. CDR3 length equals 16 residues.

This clonotype was counted at least ten times. The genes are TRBV6-1 and TRBJ2-5, with TRBD2 matching over 7 bases. The germline V gene has CDR1 MNHNS and CDR2 SASEGT. The CDR3 runs 15 residues. V lost 5 bases and J lost 5; bases outside the gene matches: 11. For the CDR3, the DNA is TGTGCCAGCAGTCCCCCGAGCGGGCGGGGGGAGACCCAGTACTTC. Translating gives CASSPPSGRGETQYF.

This clonotype was seen only a few times. J is TRBJ2-2 and V is TRBV29-1; D ambiguous. Trimming took off 7 bases at V and 5 bases at J, with 5 bases between the two ends. CDR1 SQVTM and CDR2 ANQGSEA come from the germline V gene. The CDR3 has 10 residues. CDR3 coding DNA: TGCAGCGCCCTTACCGGGGAGCTGTTTTTT. This encodes CSALTGELFF.

This clonotype has only a few counts. V and J are TRBV30 and TRBJ2-3; a possible D gene is TRBD2 (5 bases). Trimming cost V 0 bases and J 3 bases, with 7 bases left between them. Germline CDR1 reads GTSNPN; CDR2 reads SVGIG (reference sequence). This CDR3 contains 13 residues. CDR3 sequence (DNA): TGTGCCTGGAGTGTACTAGAGACAGATACGCAGTATTTT. This codes for CAWSVLETDTQYF.

The rearrangement links TRBV19 to TRBJ1-5, with TRBD1 matching over 8 bases. Per the germline V gene, CDR1 is LNHDA and CDR2 is SQIVND (reference sequence). This CDR3 is built from 15 residues. V lost 6 bases to trimming and J lost 0 bases; unmatched junction nucleotides: 4. CDR3 sequence: CASRPRGRSNQPQHF. The CDR3 DNA reads TGTGCCAGTAGACCCAGGGGGCGTAGCAATCAGCCCCAGCATTTT.

This clonotype came up a few times. This chain connects TRBV6-2 or TRBV6-3 to TRBJ2-7; TRBD1 matches 8 bases. Germline V lookup: CDR1 MNHEY, CDR2 SVGEGT. The V and J ends lost 5 bases and 6 bases, in that order; junction bases with no gene match: 6. The CDR3 has 13 amino acids. The CDR3 nucleotides are TGTGCCAGCAGTACGGGACAGGTGACCGAGCAGTACTTC. Translated: CASSTGQVTEQYF.

This clonotype has only a few counts. The V gene is TRBV6-1, the J gene TRBJ2-7, with a tentative D call TRBD2 (5 bases). This CDR3 has 12 residues. V was pared by 6 bases and J by 5 bases, with 11 bases between. CDR1 and CDR2 (germline): MNHNS, SASEGT. The CDR3 sequence is CASSPRGNEQYF. CDR3 bases: TGTGCCAGCAGCCCAAGAGGGAACGAGCAGTACTTC.

The table lists this clonotype with a few counts. The gene calls are TRBV5-1 and TRBJ2-7; D is uncertain. The CDR3 totals 12 residues. Trimming took off 4 bases at V and 3 bases at J, with 8 bases between the two ends. Germline V gene data show CDR1 as SGHRS and CDR2 as YFSETQ. The CDR3, as DNA: TGCGCCAGCAGCGGATGGGGCTACGAGCAGTACTTC. This sequence encodes CASSGWGYEQYF.